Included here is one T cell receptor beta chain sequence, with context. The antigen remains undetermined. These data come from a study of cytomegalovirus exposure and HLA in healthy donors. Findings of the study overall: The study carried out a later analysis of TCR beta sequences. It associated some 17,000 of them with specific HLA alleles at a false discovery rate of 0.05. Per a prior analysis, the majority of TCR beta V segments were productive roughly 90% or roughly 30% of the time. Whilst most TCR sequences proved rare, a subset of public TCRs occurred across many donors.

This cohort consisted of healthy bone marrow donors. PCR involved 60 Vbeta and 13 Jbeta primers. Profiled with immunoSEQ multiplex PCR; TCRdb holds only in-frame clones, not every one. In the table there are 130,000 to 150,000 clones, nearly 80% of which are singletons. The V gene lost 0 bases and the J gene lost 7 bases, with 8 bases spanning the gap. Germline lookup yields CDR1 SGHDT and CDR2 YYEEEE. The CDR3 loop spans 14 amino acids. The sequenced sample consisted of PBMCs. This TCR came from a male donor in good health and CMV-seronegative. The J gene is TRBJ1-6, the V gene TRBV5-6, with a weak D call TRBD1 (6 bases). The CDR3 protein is CASSLVQGNSPLHF. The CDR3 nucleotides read TGTGCCAGCAGCTTGGTTCAGGGGAATTCACCCCTCCACTTT.